The clone carrying this TCR beta chain appeared a single time. The sample comes from a study of T cells in localized non-small cell lung cancer. Clones were read by immunoSEQ multiplex PCR, and TCRdb kept only the in-frame ones, dropping some. Found here are 40,000 or so clones, more than 65% of them singletons; the top ten hold around 16%. The germline CDR1 and CDR2 sequences are SGHAT and FQNNGV. There are 15 residues in the CDR3. This receptor was taken from a male donor at least 60 years old with stage III squamous cell lung carcinoma. The specimen comprised peripheral blood, sampled before any cancer treatment. V is TRBV11-2 and J is TRBJ2-5; weak D call: TRBD1 (6 bases). Matching the DNA end better, TRBJ2-7 makes the J call doubtful. CDR3 sequence (DNA): TGTGCCAGCAGCTTAGGATGGGGGCGCACCTACGAGCAGTACTTC. Its protein is CASSLGWGRTYEQYF.